This T cell receptor beta chain stems from a study of Ad26.COV2.S vaccination and SARS-CoV-2 variants. Study as a whole: The donor participated in the COV1001 trial, in its Ad26.COV2.S arm. By the intramuscular route, Ad26.COV2.S was given once, or twice 56 days apart.

Profiled with immunoSEQ multiplex PCR; TCRdb holds only in-frame clones, not every one. Among hundreds of thousands of clones listed, 70% to 90% were seen once. Of note for this clone: Its antigen is not identified.

Study results and limitations: Relative to placebo recipients, vaccine recipients exhibited elevated spike-specific TCR breadth.

Treatment defined: around 19 received Ad26.COV2.S at low or high dose, single or two shots; roughly five received placebo; per-sample allocation not given. Samples were taken on day 63 after the first vaccine or placebo injection. Germline CDR1 reads MRHNA; CDR2 reads SNTAGT. The V and J ends lost 2 bases and 4 bases, in that order; junction bases with no gene match: 10. The CDR3 sequence is 16 residues long. This chain connects TRBV6-4 to TRBJ1-1, with 7 bases lining up with TRBD1. The clonotype comes from a person aged 18-60 years who received the Ad26.COV2.S COVID-19 vaccine or a placebo. Sequencing was performed on peripheral blood, taken in a trial of Ad26.COV2.S vaccine versus placebo. The CDR3 DNA reads as TGTGCCAGCAGTGACCCCGACAGGGAAGGGATCACTGAAGCTTTCTTT. This codes for CASSDPDREGITEAFF.